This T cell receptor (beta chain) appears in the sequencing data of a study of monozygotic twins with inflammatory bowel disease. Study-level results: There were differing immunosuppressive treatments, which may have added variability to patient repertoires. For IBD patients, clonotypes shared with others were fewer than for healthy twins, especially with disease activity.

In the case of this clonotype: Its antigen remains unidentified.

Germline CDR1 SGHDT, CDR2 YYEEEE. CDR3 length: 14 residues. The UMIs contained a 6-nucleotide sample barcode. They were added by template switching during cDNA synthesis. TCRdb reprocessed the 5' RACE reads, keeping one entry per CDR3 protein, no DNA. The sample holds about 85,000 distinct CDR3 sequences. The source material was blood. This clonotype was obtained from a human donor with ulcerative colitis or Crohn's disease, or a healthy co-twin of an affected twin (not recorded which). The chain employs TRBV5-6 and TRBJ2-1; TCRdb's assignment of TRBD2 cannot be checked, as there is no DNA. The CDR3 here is CASSPEGRYNEQFF.